Detailed here is one T cell receptor (beta chain). The antigen it binds to is not known. Each CD8+ T cell subset was flow-sorted in triplicate, with over 250,000 cells per subset placed directly into RLT lysis buffer. Peripheral blood mononuclear cells were isolated from buffy coats using standard density gradient centrifugation. An RNeasy Mini Kit was used to extract total RNA from the sorted cells. These data come from a study of CXCR3-negative and CXCR3-positive naive CD8 T cells (dated by TCRdb to between 2018 and 2021). For the study in its entirety: In total, roughly 140 million TRB reads were obtained, corresponding to roughly 1.5 +/- 0.3 million reads per library. Diversity and physicochemical repertoire analyses covered approximately 10 donors pooled from two independent experiments. The TRBV-TRBJ cluster analysis covered naive subsets from a handful of donors and memory cells from 3 donors. General conclusions and limits of the study: Because surface CD5, which is linked to self-reactivity in mice, was comparable between the naive subsets, TCR interaction strength was also inferred from the physicochemical properties of TRB CDR3s. Within the same donor, TRBV-TRBJ usage looked similar between naive CXCR3-negative and CXCR3-positive cells, but memory cells had distinct patterns. Because CXCR3 expression was partially decreased after cryopreservation, freshly isolated PBMCs were used for most assays. Comparably high repertoire diversity was found in both naive subsets, whereas much lower repertoire diversity was found in memory CD8+ T cells.

The CDR3 covers 14 residues, taking in both the cysteine and the phenylalanine. No coding sequence is recorded. CDR1 is given as MRHNA and CDR2 as SNTAGT, both from the germline V gene. The data were produced on a NextSeq 550. The Human TCR Profiling Kit (MiLaboratory) was used to prepare UMI-labeled 5' RACE TRB cDNA libraries. cDNA synthesis used the entire amount of extracted RNA, and PCR amplification then used the entire amount of cDNA produced. The libraries were made side by side, with each library going through the same number of PCR cycles. In the paper's pipeline: With a minimum of two reads required per UMI, MIGEC and MiXCR pulled out about 53,000 +/- 10,000 unique UMI-labeled TRB cDNA molecules from each library. On average, each library contained 40,000 +/- 10,000 functional in-frame TRB CDR3 nucleotide clonotypes without stop codons. Diversity metrics, including normalized Shannon-Wiener and Chao1, were computed in VDJtools after downsampling to 5000 UMI-labeled TRB molecules per sample. VDJtools computed clonotype-size-weighted physicochemical properties of the central five CDR3 residues: interaction energy, strength, volume and Kidera factor 4. Through TCRdb reprocessing, the reads give one entry per CDR3 protein sequence; DNA is omitted. In this record, the V and J calls reflect TCRdb's handling and not the investigators' own analysis. For this sample, the table gives about 22,000 distinct CDR3 sequences. 20% to 25% of the sample comes from the top ten.

The V and J genes are TRBV6-4 and TRBJ2-2. Sequenced material: memory CD8+ T cells from blood. Interpreted using the paper, the cell subset or site label stands for: conventional CD8+ memory T cells (TMEM), sorted as controls. This clonotype was sampled from a human donor in good health. Some clones in this sample may be carry-over from other donors' samples. The CDR3 region reads CASRDPSVAGELFF.